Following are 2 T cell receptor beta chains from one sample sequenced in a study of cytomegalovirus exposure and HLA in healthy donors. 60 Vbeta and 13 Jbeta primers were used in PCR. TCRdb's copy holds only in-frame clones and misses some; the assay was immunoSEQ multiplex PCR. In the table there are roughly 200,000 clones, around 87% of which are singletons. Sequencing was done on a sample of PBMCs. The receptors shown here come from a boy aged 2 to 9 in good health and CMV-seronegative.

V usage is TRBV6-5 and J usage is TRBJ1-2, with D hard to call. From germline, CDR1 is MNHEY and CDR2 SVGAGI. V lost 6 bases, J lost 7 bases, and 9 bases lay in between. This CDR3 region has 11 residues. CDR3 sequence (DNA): TGTGCCAGCAGCCGAGGTAGTGGCTACACCTTC. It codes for CASSRGSGYTF.

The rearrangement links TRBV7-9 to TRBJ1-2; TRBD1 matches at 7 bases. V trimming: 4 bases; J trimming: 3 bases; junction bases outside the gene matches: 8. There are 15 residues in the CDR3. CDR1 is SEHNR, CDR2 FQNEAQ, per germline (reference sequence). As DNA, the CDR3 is TGTGCCAGCAGCTCTGCCTCGGGACAGTACTATGGCTACACCTTC. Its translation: CASSSASGQYYGYTF.